The clone carrying this TCR beta chain has a count of ten or more. Described time point: technical triplicate 3. The sample comes from a study of neurological immune-mediated disorders. The cDNA came from 5'RACE with 10-nucleotide random UMIs. TCRdb fed the 5' RACE reads into MiXCR, producing one record per CDR3 protein. The data hold fewer than 35,000 distinct CDR3 sequences, with around 17% observed a single time. The CDR3 consists of 14 residues. V was clipped by 2 bases and J by 2 bases, with 10 bases between them. From germline, CDR1 is MDHEN and CDR2 SYDVKM. Sequencing was carried out using CD4+ T cells from blood. The chain combines TRBV28 with TRBJ2-7; D unclear. The source of this sequence is a female donor with HTLV-1-associated myelopathy (HAM/TSP). CDR3 amino acids: CASSLGLPPYEQYF. The CDR3 DNA reads as TGTGCCAGCAGTTTAGGCCTGCCACCCTACGAGCAGTACTTC.